These T cell receptor beta chains were read from a single sample in a study of shared clonotypes between healthy human individuals. Clones were sequenced by immunoSEQ multiplex PCR, and TCRdb holds only the in-frame ones, with some missing. The table has about 2.2 million clones, roughly 91% seen once. Sample: naive CD8+ T cells from PBMCs. These TCRs come from a man between 18 and 29 years old in good health. Some clones in this sample may be carry-over from other donors' samples. CDR3s include the opening cysteine and the closing phenylalanine or tryptophan. Each record gives: clone size, CDR3 length, J gene, D gene, V gene, CDR3 protein, CDR3 DNA. The D gene is left open where the match is weak. Clone size appears in some rows only: once, few, many, or a class for an expanded clone.

NA,16,TRBJ2-3,NA,TRBV19,CASSIRTVYNTDTQYF,TGTGCCAGTAGTATCAGGACGGTTTATAACACAGATACGCAGTATTTT
NA,15,TRBJ2-7,TRBD1,TRBV7-8,CASSLWDRGPYEQYF,TGTGCCAGCAGCTTATGGGACAGGGGACCCTACGAGCAGTACTTC
NA,14,TRBJ1-5,TRBD1,TRBV28,CASSFPQGGKPQHF,TGTGCCAGCAGTTTCCCACAGGGGGGGAAGCCCCAGCATTTT
NA,15,TRBJ2-4,TRBD1,TRBV27,CASRDRTLAKNIQYF,TGTGCCAGCCGGGACAGAACTTTAGCCAAAAACATTCAGTACTTC
NA,15,TRBJ2-3,TRBD1,TRBV5-6,CASSLVQGAVWTQYF,TGTGCCAGCAGCTTGGTACAGGGGGCAGTATGGACGCAGTATTTT
NA,14,TRBJ2-7,TRBD2,TRBV27,CASSTGLAGDEQYF,TGTGCCAGCAGCACCGGACTAGCGGGCGACGAGCAGTACTTC
NA,15,TRBJ2-1,NA,TRBV19,CASSIGPGSYNEQFF,TGTGCCAGTAGTATCGGTCCGGGGTCCTACAATGAGCAGTTCTTC
NA,13,TRBJ1-4,NA,TRBV19,CASRLYASEKLFF,TGTGCCAGTAGATTGTACGCCAGTGAAAAACTGTTTTTT
NA,12,TRBJ2-5,NA,TRBV30,CAWSELQETQYF,TGTGCCTGGAGTGAGCTCCAAGAGACCCAGTACTTC
NA,16,TRBJ2-3,TRBD1,TRBV19,CASRTGQGRSTDTQYF,TGTGCCAGTCGAACTGGACAGGGCCGTAGCACAGATACGCAGTATTTT
NA,15,TRBJ1-5,NA,TRBV25-1,CASSASDRNNQPQHF,TGTGCCAGCAGTGCCTCCGACAGGAATAATCAGCCCCAGCATTTT
NA,13,TRBJ2-3,TRBD2,TRBV4-3,CATGSGSTDTQYF,TGCGCCACCGGTAGCGGGAGCACAGATACGCAGTATTTT
NA,13,TRBJ1-1,NA,TRBV7-2,CASSFYSSHEAFF,TGTGCCAGCAGCTTTTATTCCAGCCATGAAGCTTTCTTT
NA,14,TRBJ2-7,NA,TRBV5-1,CASSPWAGSNEQYF,TGCGCCAGCAGCCCTTGGGCAGGGAGTAACGAGCAGTACTTC
once,14,TRBJ2-7,NA,TRBV28,CASSARSSTYEQYF,TGTGCCAGCAGTGCACGCTCCTCGACCTACGAGCAGTACTTC
NA,14,TRBJ2-3,NA,TRBV27,CATSQAVGSDTQYF,TGTGCCACCAGTCAGGCAGTTGGCTCAGATACGCAGTATTTT
NA,13,TRBJ2-7,TRBD1,TRBV7-9,CASSSRDRDEQYF,TGTGCCAGCAGCTCTCGGGACAGGGACGAGCAGTACTTC